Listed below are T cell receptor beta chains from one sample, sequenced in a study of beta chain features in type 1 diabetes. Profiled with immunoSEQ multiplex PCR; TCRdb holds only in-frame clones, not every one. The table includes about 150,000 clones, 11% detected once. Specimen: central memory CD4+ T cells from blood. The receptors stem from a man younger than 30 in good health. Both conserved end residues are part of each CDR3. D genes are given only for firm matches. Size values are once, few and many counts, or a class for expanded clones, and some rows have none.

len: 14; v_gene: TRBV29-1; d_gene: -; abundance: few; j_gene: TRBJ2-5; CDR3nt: TGCAGCGTCGCAGTGGGTGGGCGCCAAGAGACCCAGTACTTC; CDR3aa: CSVAVGGRQETQYF
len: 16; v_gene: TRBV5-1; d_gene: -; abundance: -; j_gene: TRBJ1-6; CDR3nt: TGCGCCAGCAGATCGGGGGCTGGCTCCTATAATTCACCCCTCCACTTT; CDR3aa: CASRSGAGSYNSPLHF
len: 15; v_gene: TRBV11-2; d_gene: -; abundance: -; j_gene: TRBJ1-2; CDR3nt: TGTGCCAGCAGCTTAGCAGGGCCCATAGTCTATGGCTACACCTTC; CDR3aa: CASSLAGPIVYGYTF
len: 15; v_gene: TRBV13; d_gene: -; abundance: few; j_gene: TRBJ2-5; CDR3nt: TGTGCCAGCAGTTTAAAGGGTTCCTTAATGGGGACCCAGTACTTC; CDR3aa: CASSLKGSLMGTQYF
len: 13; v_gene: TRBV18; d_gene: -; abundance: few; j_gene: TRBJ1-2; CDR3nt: TGTGCCAGCTCGGGGGCGGCTCAAGATGGCTACACCTTC; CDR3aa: CASSGAAQDGYTF
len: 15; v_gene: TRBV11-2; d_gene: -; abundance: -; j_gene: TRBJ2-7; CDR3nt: TGTGCCAGCAGCTTAAGGGCACAGTTGGCCTACGAGCAGTACTTC; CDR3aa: CASSLRAQLAYEQYF
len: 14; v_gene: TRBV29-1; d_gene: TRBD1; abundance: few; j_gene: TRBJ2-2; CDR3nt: TGCAGCGTGGGACAGGGGGCTTTTACCGGGGAGCTGTTTTTT; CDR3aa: CSVGQGAFTGELFF
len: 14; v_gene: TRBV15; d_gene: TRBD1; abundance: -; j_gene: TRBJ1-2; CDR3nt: TGTGCCACCAGCAGAGATCTGGGGACAGGAGGCTACACCTTC; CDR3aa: CATSRDLGTGGYTF
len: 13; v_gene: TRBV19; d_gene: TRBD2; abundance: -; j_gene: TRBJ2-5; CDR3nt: TGTGCCAGTAGGGTAGCGGGAGAAGAGACCCAGTACTTC; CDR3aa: CASRVAGEETQYF
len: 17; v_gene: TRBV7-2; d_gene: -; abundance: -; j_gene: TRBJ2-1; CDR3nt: TGTGCCAGCAGCTCCAGACGGGCCGGGACCTCCTACAATGAGCAGTTCTTC; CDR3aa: CASSSRRAGTSYNEQFF
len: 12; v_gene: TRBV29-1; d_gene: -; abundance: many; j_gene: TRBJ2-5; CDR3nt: TGCAGCGCTGACGGGCCCCAGGGGACCCAGTACTTC; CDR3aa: CSADGPQGTQYF
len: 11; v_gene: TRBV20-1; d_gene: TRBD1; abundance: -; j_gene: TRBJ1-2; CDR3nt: TGCAGTGCCGCAAACCGGGACAGGGGACCCTTC; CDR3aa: CSAANRDRGPF
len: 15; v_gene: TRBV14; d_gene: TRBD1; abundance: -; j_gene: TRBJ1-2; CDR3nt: TGTGCCAGCAGCCAAGAGGACAGGGCCGACTATGGCTACACCTTC; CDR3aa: CASSQEDRADYGYTF
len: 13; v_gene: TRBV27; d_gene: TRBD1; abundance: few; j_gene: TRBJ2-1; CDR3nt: TGTGCCAGCAGTTTAGTACAGGGGTTTGAGCAGTTCTTC; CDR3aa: CASSLVQGFEQFF
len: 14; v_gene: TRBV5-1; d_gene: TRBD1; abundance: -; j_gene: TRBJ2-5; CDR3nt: TGCGCCAGCAGCTTGGAAGGGGGCGGGGAGACCCAGTACTTC; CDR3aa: CASSLEGGGETQYF
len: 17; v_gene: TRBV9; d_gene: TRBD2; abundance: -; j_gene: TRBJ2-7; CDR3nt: TGTGCCAGCAGCGTAACCCCAGCGGGAGGGCCTTCCTACGAGCAGTACTTC; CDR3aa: CASSVTPAGGPSYEQYF
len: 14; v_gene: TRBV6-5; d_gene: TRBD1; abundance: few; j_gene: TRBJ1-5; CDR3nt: TGTGCCAGCAGTCGGGACAGGCCTGGACAGCCCCAGCATTTT; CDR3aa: CASSRDRPGQPQHF
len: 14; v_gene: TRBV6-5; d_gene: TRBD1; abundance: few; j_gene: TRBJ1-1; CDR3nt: TGTGCCAGCAGCCTACAGGGGAGGGGCACTGAAGCTTTCTTT; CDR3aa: CASSLQGRGTEAFF
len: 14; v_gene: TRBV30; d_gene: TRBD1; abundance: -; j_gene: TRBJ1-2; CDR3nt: TGTGCCTGGAGTTCGGACAGGGCCTACTATGGCTACACCTTC; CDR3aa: CAWSSDRAYYGYTF
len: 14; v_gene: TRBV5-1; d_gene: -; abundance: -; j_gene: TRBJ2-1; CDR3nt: TGCGCCAGCAGCTTGGGACAGATCTACAATGAGCAGTTCTTC; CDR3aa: CASSLGQIYNEQFF
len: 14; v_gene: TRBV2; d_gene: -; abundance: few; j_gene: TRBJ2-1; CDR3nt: TGTGCCAGCAGTGCCCAGGCTCCCTACAATGAGCAGTTCTTC; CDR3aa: CASSAQAPYNEQFF
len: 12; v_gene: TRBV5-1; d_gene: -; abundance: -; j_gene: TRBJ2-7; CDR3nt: TGCGCCAGCAGCTTGACCGGCTACGAGCAGTACTTC; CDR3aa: CASSLTGYEQYF